A selection of T cell receptor beta chains follows, all from one sample in a study of T cell clusters in autoimmune cytopenias. TCRdb re-called the multiplex PCR reads; one entry per CDR3 protein, DNA not given. The listing records approximately 1,200 distinct CDR3 sequences. The specimen was peripheral blood. The receptors originated from a human donor with an autoimmune cytopenia or autoimmune hepatitis (not recorded which). Each CDR3 is given with its conserved first and last residue. A clone size is listed for some rows: how often the clone was seen (once, few, many), or a class if it is expanded.

J,length,size,V,CDR3
TRBJ2-2,12,-,TRBV29-1,CSVEGQGGELFF
TRBJ2-6,17,medium-sized,TRBV6-5,CASSYSGSASGANVLTF
TRBJ2-2,17,-,TRBV6-5,CASNKIAGGPNTGELFF
TRBJ1-2,13,-,TRBV18,CASSQQTAQGYTF
TRBJ1-1,12,-,TRBV5-4,CASSFADAEAFF
TRBJ1-1,13,-,TRBV6-2/TRBV6-3,CASINRANTEAFF
TRBJ2-1,14,-,TRBV20-1,CSARVGGAYNEQFF
TRBJ2-3,14,-,TRBV30,CAWGLAFSVDTQYF
TRBJ2-4,16,medium-sized,TRBV6-5,CASSPAGKRAKNIQYF
TRBJ1-1,15,-,TRBV9,CASSVAQGGYTEAFF
TRBJ2-1,15,medium-sized,TRBV19,CASSIGTAAYNEQFF
TRBJ1-2,14,-,TRBV6-2/TRBV6-3,CASTYTPWDYGYTF
TRBJ2-2,14,large,TRBV19,CASKGQSNTGELFF
TRBJ2-7,13,-,TRBV7-2,CASSPTVRYEQYF
TRBJ1-5,16,-,TRBV7-9,CASSLGQGFSNQPQHF
TRBJ1-1,15,-,TRBV18,CASSRDRGRDTEAFF
TRBJ2-5,14,medium-sized,TRBV6-5,CASSYSQEHKTQYF
TRBJ2-7,13,-,TRBV5-1,CASSPDPPYEQYF
TRBJ2-2,14,-,TRBV6-2/TRBV6-3,CASTGDLETGELFF
TRBJ1-3,16,-,TRBV30,CAWSVRPLSSGNTIYF
TRBJ2-5,15,-,TRBV7-2,CASSLGGGFLETQYF
TRBJ2-7,13,-,TRBV18,CASSPSGMVASYF
TRBJ1-1,13,medium-sized,TRBV11-1,CASSLQVNTEAFF
TRBJ1-5,15,-,TRBV12-3/TRBV12-4,CASSLKGIGYQPQHF
TRBJ2-2,14,-,TRBV7-2,CASSLGGSTGELFF
TRBJ2-5,13,large,TRBV5-6,CASSLVLEETQYF